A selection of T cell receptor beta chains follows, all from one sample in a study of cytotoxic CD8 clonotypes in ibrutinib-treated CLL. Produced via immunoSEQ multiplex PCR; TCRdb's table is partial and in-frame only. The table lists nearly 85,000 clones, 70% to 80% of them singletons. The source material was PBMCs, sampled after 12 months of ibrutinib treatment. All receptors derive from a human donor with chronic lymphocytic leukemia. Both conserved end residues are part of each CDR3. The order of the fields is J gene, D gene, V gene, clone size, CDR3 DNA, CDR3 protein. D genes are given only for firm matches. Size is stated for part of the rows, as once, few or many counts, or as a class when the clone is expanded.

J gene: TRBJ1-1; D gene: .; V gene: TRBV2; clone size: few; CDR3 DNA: TGTGCCAGCAGTGCGCCAGACACTGAAGCTTTCTTT; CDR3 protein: CASSAPDTEAFF
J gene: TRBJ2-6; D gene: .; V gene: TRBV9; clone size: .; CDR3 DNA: TGTGCCAGCAGCGTAGAAGTCAGTACTGGGGCCAACGTCCTGACTTTC; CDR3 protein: CASSVEVSTGANVLTF
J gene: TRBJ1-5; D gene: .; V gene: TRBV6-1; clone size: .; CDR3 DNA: TGTGCCAGCAGACCCGGACCGAGCAATCAGCCCCAGCATTTT; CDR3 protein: CASRPGPSNQPQHF
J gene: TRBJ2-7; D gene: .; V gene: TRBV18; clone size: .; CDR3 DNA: TGTGCCAGCTCACTTCAGGCTTTGGCCAATCGTTGGTTGTTCTACGAGCAGTACTTC; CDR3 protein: CASSLQALANRWLFYEQYF
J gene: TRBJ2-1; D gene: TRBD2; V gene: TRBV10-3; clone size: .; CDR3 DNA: TGTGCCATCAGTGAGCCCCCGGGACTAGCGGGACAGAAGAGTACCTACAATGAGCAGTTCTTC; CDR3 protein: CAISEPPGLAGQKSTYNEQFF
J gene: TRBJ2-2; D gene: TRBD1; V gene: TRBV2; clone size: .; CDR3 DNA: TGTGCCAGCACCGGGACAGGGAGAGGCGGGGAGCTGTTTTTT; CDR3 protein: CASTGTGRGGELFF
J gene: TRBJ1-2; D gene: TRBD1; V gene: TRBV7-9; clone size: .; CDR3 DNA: TGTGCCAGCAGCTCCGTAGGGGGCCCCTATGGCTACACCTTC; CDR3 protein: CASSSVGGPYGYTF
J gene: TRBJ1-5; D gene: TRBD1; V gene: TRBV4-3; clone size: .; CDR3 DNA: TGCGCCAGCAGCCTACCGGACAGGGGTCAACGAAGCAATCAGCCCCAGCATTTT; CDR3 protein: CASSLPDRGQRSNQPQHF
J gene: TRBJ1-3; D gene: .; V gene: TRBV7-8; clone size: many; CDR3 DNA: TGTGCCAGCAGCTTAGCGTTGGGCTCTGGAAACACCATATATTTT; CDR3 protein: CASSLALGSGNTIYF
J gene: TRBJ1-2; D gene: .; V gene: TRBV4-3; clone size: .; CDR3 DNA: TGCGCCAGCAGCCAAGCCGAATTTGGAGCCAAGGGCTACACCTTC; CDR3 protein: CASSQAEFGAKGYTF
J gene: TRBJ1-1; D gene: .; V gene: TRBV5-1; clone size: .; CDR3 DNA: TGCGCCAGCAGCTTGGGGGACGCCAACACTGAAGCTTTCTTT; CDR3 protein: CASSLGDANTEAFF
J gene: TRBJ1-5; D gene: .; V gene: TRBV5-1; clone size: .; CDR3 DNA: TGCGCCAGCAGCTTTGGGGAGGGCAATCAGCCCCAGCATTTT; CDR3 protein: CASSFGEGNQPQHF
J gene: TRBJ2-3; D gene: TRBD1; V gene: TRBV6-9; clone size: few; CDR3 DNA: TGTGCCAGCAGTTACTGGACAGGGAGCCAACAAGATACGCAGTATTTT; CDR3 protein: CASSYWTGSQQDTQYF
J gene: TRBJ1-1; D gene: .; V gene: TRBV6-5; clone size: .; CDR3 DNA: TGTGTCACGTGGGGGAGGGGGACTGAAGCTTTCTTT; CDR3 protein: CVTWGRGTEAFF
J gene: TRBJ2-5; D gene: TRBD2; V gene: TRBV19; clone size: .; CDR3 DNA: TGTGCCAGTAGTCCCCGGGGGGGGGCCGAGACCCAGTACTTC; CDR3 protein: CASSPRGGAETQYF
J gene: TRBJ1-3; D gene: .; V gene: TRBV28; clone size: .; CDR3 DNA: TGTGCCAGCATGGGGGGCACCCGCTCTGGAAACACCATATATTTT; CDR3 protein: CASMGGTRSGNTIYF
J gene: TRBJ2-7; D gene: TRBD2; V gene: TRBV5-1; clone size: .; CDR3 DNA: TGCGCCAGCAGCCAGGGACTAGCGACCTACGAGCAGTACTTC; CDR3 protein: CASSQGLATYEQYF
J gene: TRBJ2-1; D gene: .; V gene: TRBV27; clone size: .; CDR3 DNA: TGTGCCAGCAGCCGCCGGTCGCCATGGCCCAATGAGCAGTTCTTC; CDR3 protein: CASSRRSPWPNEQFF
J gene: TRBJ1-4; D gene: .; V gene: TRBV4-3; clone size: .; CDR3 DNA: TGCGCCAGCAGCCCCGCAGGACACGCTAATGAAAAACTGTTTTTT; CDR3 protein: CASSPAGHANEKLFF
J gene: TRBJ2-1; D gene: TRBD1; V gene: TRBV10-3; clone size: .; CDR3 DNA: TGTGCCATCAGGGGGGACAGGGCAGGAAATGAGCAGTTCTTC; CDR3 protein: CAIRGDRAGNEQFF